This entry describes one T cell receptor (beta chain). CDR3 size: 14 residues. CDR1 is LNHDA and CDR2 is SQIVND in the germline V gene (reference sequence). With V trimmed by 7 bases and J by 8 bases, 4 bases remained unmatched. This record comes from a study of technical replicates of blood from several donors. Only in-frame clones appear in the TCRdb table, and some are missing; sequencing was by immunoSEQ multiplex PCR. The table lists some 85,000 clones, approximately 96% of them singletons. The chain recombines TRBV19 with TRBJ2-1, with TRBD2 matching over 14 bases. Sequencing was carried out using T cells isolated from PBMCs. The source is a human donor in good health. Here the CDR3 reads CASIGLAGGDEQFF. In DNA, the CDR3 is TGTGCCAGTATTGGACTAGCGGGAGGCGATGAGCAGTTCTTC. The full variable domain, with the rest looked up from reference TRBV19 and TRBJ2-1, is DGGITQSPKYLFRKEGQNVTLSCEQNLNHDAMYWYRQDPGQGLRLIYYSQIVNDFQKGDIAEGYSVSREKKESFPLTVTSAQKNPTAFYLCASIGLAGGDEQFFGPGTRLTVL.